Below, 11 T cell receptor beta chains from the same sample are listed, as sequenced in a study of blood T cell repertoires in COVID-19. The repertoire was sequenced with immunoSEQ multiplex PCR; TCRdb's copy has only in-frame clones and lacks some. The table has some 110,000 clones, roughly 90% seen once. Sequenced material: peripheral blood. All receptors come from a man in his forties with acute or convalescent COVID-19.

V gene TRBV27 combines with J gene TRBJ1-1; possibly TRBD1 for D (5 bases). With 3 bases removed from V and 2 bases from J, the gap between germline ends came to 13 bases. CDR1 and CDR2 from the germline V gene are MNHEY and SMNVEV (reference sequence). This CDR3 has 15 residues. CDR3 DNA: TGTGCCAGCAGTTTTTTTGGGGGGACTAACACTGAAGCTTTCTTT. Amino acid sequence: CASSFFGGTNTEAFF.

CDR3 nucleotides: TGTGCCAGCAGCTTGGTCGGGAGCACTGAAGCTTTCTTT. This translates into CASSLVGSTEAFF. V is TRBV5-4 and J is TRBJ1-1; D gene uncertain. The CDR3 runs 13 residues. CDR1 is SGHNT, CDR2 YYREEE, per germline (reference sequence). With 0 bases removed from V and 4 bases from J, the gap between germline ends came to 7 bases.

The chain recombines TRBV24-1 with TRBJ1-2; 9 bases are shared with TRBD1. The CDR3 is 12 amino acids. CDR1 is KGHDR and CDR2 is SFDVKD in the germline V gene. V shed 6 bases and J 8 bases; nucleotides not matched to a gene: 3. The CDR3 DNA follows: TGTGCCACCAGTACAGGGGGCTGGGGCTACACCTTC. It translates to CATSTGGWGYTF.

This clone was picked up a small number of times. CDR3 amino acids: CASSFGQGGFGSLAEAFF. CDR3 sequence (DNA): TGTGCCAGCAGCTTCGGACAGGGCGGATTTGGTTCTTTAGCTGAAGCTTTCTTT. This chain connects TRBV7-6 to TRBJ1-1; 8 bases agree with TRBD1. Losses at the gene ends were 3 bases for V and 6 bases for J; bases not matched to a gene: 18. CDR1 is SGHVS, CDR2 FNYEAQ, per germline. CDR3 length equals 18 residues. The full variable domain, with the rest looked up from reference TRBV7-6 and TRBJ1-1, is GAGVSQSPRYKVTKRGQDVALRCDPISGHVSLYWYRQALGQGPEFLTYFNYEAQQDKSGLPNDRFSAERPEGSISTLTIQRTEQRDSAMYRCASSFGQGGFGSLAEAFFGQGTRLTVV.

The chain employs TRBV7-9 and TRBJ2-5; 7 positions agree with TRBD1. CDR3 length equals 16 residues. V was pared by 5 bases and J by 0 bases, with 9 bases of the junction left unmatched. Germline CDR1 and CDR2: SEHNR and FQNEAQ (reference sequence). CDR3 nucleotides: TGTGCCAGCAGCCCCCAGGACAGGAGGTACCAAGAGACCCAGTACTTC. Protein: CASSPQDRRYQETQYF.

The chain recombines TRBV12-3 or TRBV12-4 with TRBJ1-1; D gene unclear. This CDR3 has 13 amino acids. Trimming removed 1 base at V and 1 base at J, with 4 bases between. The CDR3 DNA reads TGTGCCAGCAGTTTAGGTCAGAACACTGAAGCTTTCTTT. Amino acids: CASSLGQNTEAFF.

In its sample, this clone was seen once. The chain employs TRBV5-1 and TRBJ1-5, with 7 bases matching TRBD1. The germline gives CDR1 SGHRS, CDR2 YFSETQ. After removal of 4 bases from V and 6 bases from J, the junction contained 7 bases not matched to a gene. The CDR3 is 14 amino acids. The DNA of the CDR3 is TGCGCCAGCAGCCTTGAAGGGGGCCGTCAGCCCCAGCATTTT. This codes for CASSLEGGRQPQHF.

The chain uses TRBV2 and TRBJ2-1, with 7 bases matching TRBD1. This CDR3 region has 14 residues. After removal of 6 bases from V and 8 bases from J, the junction contained 10 bases not matched to a gene. Germline CDR1 SNHLY, CDR2 FYNNEI. CDR3 DNA: TGTGCCAGCAGGGGACAGATTAAGTCGGATGAGCAGTTCTTC. It specifies CASRGQIKSDEQFF. Filled out from reference TRBV2 and TRBJ2-1, the complete variable domain reads EPEVTQTPSHQVTQMGQEVILRCVPISNHLYFYWYRQILGQKVEFLVSFYNNEISEKSEIFDDQFSVERPDGSNFTLKIRSTKLEDSAMYFCASRGQIKSDEQFFGPGTRLTVL.

The genes are TRBV11-3 and TRBJ2-1; D might be TRBD1 (6 bases). Germline V gene data show CDR1 as SGHNT and CDR2 as YENEEA. The CDR3 sequence is 15 residues long. Deletions cut 5 bases from V and 6 bases from J, with 17 bases between. CDR3 region: CASSPSLGQSNEQFF. The CDR3 DNA sequence: TGTGCCAGCAGCCCGAGCCTCGGACAGTCCAATGAGCAGTTCTTC. The full variable domain, completed using reference TRBV11-3 and TRBJ2-1, is EAGVVQSPRYKIIEKKQPVAFWCNPISGHNTLYWYLQNLGQGPELLIRYENEEAVDDSQLPKDRFSAERLKGVDSTLKIQPAELGDSAVYLCASSPSLGQSNEQFFGPGTRLTVL.

Turning to this clone: Within the sample, other DNA sequences also encode this same CDR3. The chain carries TRBV6-5 and TRBJ1-1; the D gene is possibly TRBD1 (6 bases). The CDR3 has 14 residues. CDR1 is MNHEY, CDR2 SVGAGI, per germline. The V gene lost 2 bases and the J gene lost 1 base, with 8 bases spanning the gap. The DNA of the CDR3 is TGTGCCAGCAGTTACGGGGGCCGGAACACTGAAGCTTTCTTT. It codes for CASSYGGRNTEAFF.

The genes are TRBV6-5 and TRBJ1-1; D is unclear. Trimming stripped 4 bases from V and 5 bases from J, with 20 bases between. Germline V gene sequence: CDR1 MNHEY, CDR2 SVGAGI. This CDR3 has 16 amino acids. The CDR3 nucleotides read TGTGCCAGCAGTTTCGGGAGGGTTTCTCCCGGGACTGAAGCTTTCTTT. This codes for CASSFGRVSPGTEAFF.